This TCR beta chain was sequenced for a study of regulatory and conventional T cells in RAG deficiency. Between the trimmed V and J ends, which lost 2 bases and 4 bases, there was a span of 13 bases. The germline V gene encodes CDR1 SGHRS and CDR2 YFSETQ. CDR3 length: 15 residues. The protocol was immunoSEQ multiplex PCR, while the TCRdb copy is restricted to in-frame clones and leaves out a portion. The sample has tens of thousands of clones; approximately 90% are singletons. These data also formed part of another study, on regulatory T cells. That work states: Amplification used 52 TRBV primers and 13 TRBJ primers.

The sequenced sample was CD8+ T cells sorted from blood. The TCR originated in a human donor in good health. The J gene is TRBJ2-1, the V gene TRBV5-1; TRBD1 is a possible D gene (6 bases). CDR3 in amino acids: CASSLQGWGYNEQFF. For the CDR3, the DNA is TGCGCCAGCAGCTTACAGGGTTGGGGGTACAATGAGCAGTTCTTC.